A selection of T cell receptor beta chains follows, all from one sample in a study of blood T cell repertoires in COVID-19. TCRdb's copy holds only in-frame clones and misses some; the assay was immunoSEQ multiplex PCR. Among fewer than 400,000 clones listed, almost 90% were seen once. Sequenced material: peripheral blood. These receptors were taken from a woman aged 25 to 39 with COVID-19, enrolled during active disease. Both conserved end residues are part of each CDR3. The D gene is left open where the match is weak. Part of the rows lack a size; the others show once, few, many or a class for expanded clones.

d_call: TRBD2
v_call: TRBV29-1
clone_size: .
j_call: TRBJ2-2
cdr3_aa: CSGTSGGNTGELFF
cdr3_nt: TGCAGCGGAACTAGCGGGGGAAACACCGGGGAGCTGTTTTTT

d_call: .
v_call: TRBV28
clone_size: once
j_call: TRBJ1-2
cdr3_aa: CASSSRTPHGGYTF
cdr3_nt: TGTGCCAGCAGTTCCCGGACACCCCACGGTGGCTACACCTTC

d_call: .
v_call: TRBV24-1
clone_size: .
j_call: TRBJ2-1
cdr3_aa: CATSSGGVYNEQFF
cdr3_nt: TGTGCCACCAGTTCCGGAGGGGTCTACAATGAGCAGTTCTTC

d_call: .
v_call: TRBV5-5
clone_size: .
j_call: TRBJ1-3
cdr3_aa: CASSLAADTGNTIYF
cdr3_nt: TGTGCCAGCAGCTTGGCCGCAGATACTGGAAACACCATATATTTT

d_call: .
v_call: TRBV27
clone_size: .
j_call: TRBJ2-1
cdr3_aa: CASSLSITGNEQFF
cdr3_nt: TGTGCCAGCAGTTTATCCATAACAGGGAATGAGCAGTTCTTC

d_call: .
v_call: TRBV6-4
clone_size: .
j_call: TRBJ2-6
cdr3_aa: CASSEEGTGANVLTF
cdr3_nt: TGTGCCAGCAGTGAGGAGGGGACTGGGGCCAACGTCCTGACTTTC

d_call: .
v_call: TRBV30
clone_size: .
j_call: TRBJ1-3
cdr3_aa: CAWSVTPSGNTIYF
cdr3_nt: TGTGCCTGGAGTGTAACACCCTCTGGAAACACCATATATTTT

d_call: .
v_call: TRBV19
clone_size: .
j_call: TRBJ1-2
cdr3_aa: CASSIDSNYGYTF
cdr3_nt: TGTGCCAGTAGTATAGACAGTAACTATGGCTACACCTTC

d_call: .
v_call: TRBV19
clone_size: .
j_call: TRBJ2-1
cdr3_aa: CASSIGGRGRYNEQFF
cdr3_nt: TGTGCCAGTAGTATAGGTGGCAGGGGAAGATACAATGAGCAGTTCTTC

d_call: .
v_call: TRBV6-1
clone_size: few
j_call: TRBJ1-6
cdr3_aa: CASSEAGTSTLALHF
cdr3_nt: TGTGCCAGCAGTGAAGCGGGCACCAGTACATTGGCCCTCCACTTT

d_call: TRBD1
v_call: TRBV7-9
clone_size: .
j_call: TRBJ1-2
cdr3_aa: CASGQETYGYTF
cdr3_nt: TGTGCCAGCGGACAGGAGACCTATGGCTACACCTTC

d_call: TRBD1
v_call: TRBV6-1
clone_size: .
j_call: TRBJ1-5
cdr3_aa: CASSDQGAPGRQPQHF
cdr3_nt: TGTGCCAGCAGTGATCAGGGGGCGCCGGGAAGACAGCCCCAGCATTTT

d_call: TRBD1
v_call: TRBV18
clone_size: .
j_call: TRBJ1-2
cdr3_aa: CASSPGPETGSYGYTF
cdr3_nt: TGTGCCAGCTCACCAGGACCCGAGACAGGGAGCTATGGCTACACCTTC

d_call: TRBD2
v_call: TRBV7-9
clone_size: .
j_call: TRBJ2-4
cdr3_aa: CASSHLAGGPGIQYF
cdr3_nt: TGTGCCAGCAGCCATCTAGCGGGAGGGCCTGGCATTCAGTACTTC

d_call: .
v_call: TRBV6-5
clone_size: .
j_call: TRBJ1-1
cdr3_aa: CASSPGHNTEAFF
cdr3_nt: TGTGCCAGCAGTCCGGGACACAACACTGAAGCTTTCTTT

d_call: .
v_call: TRBV6-4
clone_size: .
j_call: TRBJ1-1
cdr3_aa: CASSDLANTEAFF
cdr3_nt: TGTGCCAGCAGTGACCTAGCGAACACTGAAGCTTTCTTT

d_call: .
v_call: TRBV28
clone_size: .
j_call: TRBJ1-6
cdr3_aa: CASNPRSRDSPLHF
cdr3_nt: TGTGCCAGCAACCCGAGGTCCAGGGATTCACCCCTCCACTTT

d_call: .
v_call: TRBV12-3/TRBV12-4
clone_size: .
j_call: TRBJ1-1
cdr3_aa: CASSLGQAEAFF
cdr3_nt: TGTGCCAGCAGTTTAGGACAGGCCGAAGCTTTCTTT

d_call: TRBD1
v_call: TRBV7-2
clone_size: .
j_call: TRBJ2-7
cdr3_aa: CASSLALLGQGIEQYF
cdr3_nt: TGTGCCAGCAGCTTAGCCTTGTTGGGACAGGGGATTGAGCAGTACTTC

d_call: .
v_call: TRBV2
clone_size: .
j_call: TRBJ2-7
cdr3_aa: CASSPQVREQYF
cdr3_nt: TGTGCCAGCAGTCCCCAGGTGCGCGAGCAGTACTTC

d_call: .
v_call: TRBV11-2
clone_size: .
j_call: TRBJ2-1
cdr3_aa: CASSLTSGDYNEQFF
cdr3_nt: TGTGCCAGCAGCTTAACATCGGGAGATTACAATGAGCAGTTCTTC

d_call: .
v_call: TRBV11-2
clone_size: .
j_call: TRBJ1-6
cdr3_aa: CASSLVSGDNSPLHF
cdr3_nt: TGTGCCAGCAGCTTAGTATCAGGGGATAATTCACCCCTCCACTTT

d_call: TRBD1
v_call: TRBV6-2/TRBV6-3
clone_size: .
j_call: TRBJ1-2
cdr3_aa: CASSTGTGDPTF
cdr3_nt: TGTGCCAGCAGCACCGGGACAGGAGACCCCACCTTC

d_call: .
v_call: TRBV6-2/TRBV6-3
clone_size: .
j_call: TRBJ2-1
cdr3_aa: CASSPFGGGPQNEQFF
cdr3_nt: TGTGCCAGCAGTCCCTTCGGCGGTGGTCCTCAGAATGAGCAGTTCTTC

d_call: .
v_call: TRBV5-5
clone_size: .
j_call: TRBJ1-4
cdr3_aa: CASSSISGGINEKLFF
cdr3_nt: TGTGCCAGCAGCTCGATCAGCGGAGGGATTAATGAAAAACTGTTTTTT

d_call: .
v_call: TRBV5-6
clone_size: .
j_call: TRBJ2-4
cdr3_aa: CASSYAPNDRKNIQYF
cdr3_nt: TGTGCCAGCAGCTATGCCCCTAATGATAGAAAAAACATTCAGTACTTC

d_call: .
v_call: TRBV15
clone_size: once
j_call: TRBJ1-5
cdr3_aa: CATSRDEGGPQHF
cdr3_nt: TGTGCCACCAGCAGAGACGAGGGAGGGCCCCAGCATTTT

d_call: TRBD1
v_call: TRBV9
clone_size: .
j_call: TRBJ2-2
cdr3_aa: CASSPPVGTGGTGELFF
cdr3_nt: TGTGCCAGCAGCCCCCCTGTAGGGACAGGGGGCACCGGGGAGCTGTTTTTT

d_call: TRBD1
v_call: TRBV11-2
clone_size: once
j_call: TRBJ2-7
cdr3_aa: CATGQGNYEQYF
cdr3_nt: TGTGCCACTGGACAGGGCAACTACGAGCAGTACTTC

d_call: .
v_call: TRBV29-1
clone_size: .
j_call: TRBJ1-2
cdr3_aa: CSVESGENYGYTF
cdr3_nt: TGCAGCGTTGAGAGCGGGGAAAACTATGGCTACACCTTC

d_call: TRBD1
v_call: TRBV3-1/TRBV3-2
clone_size: .
j_call: TRBJ1-5
cdr3_aa: CASSQGQGGNQPQHF
cdr3_nt: TGTGCCAGCAGCCAGGGACAGGGCGGCAATCAGCCCCAGCATTTT

d_call: .
v_call: TRBV5-4
clone_size: .
j_call: TRBJ2-3
cdr3_aa: CASSLRGFTDTQYF
cdr3_nt: TGTGCCAGCAGCTTGAGGGGATTTACGGATACGCAGTATTTT

d_call: TRBD2
v_call: TRBV28
clone_size: .
j_call: TRBJ2-3
cdr3_aa: CASSYASGSKTDTQYF
cdr3_nt: TGTGCCAGCAGTTACGCTAGCGGGTCGAAGACAGATACGCAGTATTTT

d_call: .
v_call: TRBV13
clone_size: .
j_call: TRBJ2-7
cdr3_aa: CASSFGYEQYF
cdr3_nt: TGTGCCAGCAGCTTCGGTTACGAGCAGTACTTC

d_call: TRBD2
v_call: TRBV18
clone_size: .
j_call: TRBJ2-1
cdr3_aa: CASSRPLAGNNEQFF
cdr3_nt: TGTGCCAGCTCAAGGCCCCTAGCGGGAAACAATGAGCAGTTCTTC

d_call: .
v_call: TRBV19
clone_size: .
j_call: TRBJ2-6
cdr3_aa: CASKREYSGANVLTF
cdr3_nt: TGTGCCAGTAAGAGGGAGTACTCTGGGGCCAACGTCCTGACTTTC

d_call: TRBD2
v_call: TRBV9
clone_size: .
j_call: TRBJ2-1
cdr3_aa: CASSPKEGGRNNEQFF
cdr3_nt: TGTGCCAGCAGCCCCAAAGAGGGCGGGAGGAACAATGAGCAGTTCTTC

d_call: TRBD2
v_call: TRBV27
clone_size: .
j_call: TRBJ2-7
cdr3_aa: CASSPGLAGVFYEQYF
cdr3_nt: TGTGCCAGCAGCCCCGGACTAGCGGGAGTATTCTACGAGCAGTACTTC

d_call: .
v_call: TRBV19
clone_size: .
j_call: TRBJ1-6
cdr3_aa: CASRTGAQALNSPLHF
cdr3_nt: TGTGCCAGTAGAACGGGTGCACAGGCGCTGAATTCACCCCTCCACTTT

d_call: TRBD2
v_call: TRBV9
clone_size: .
j_call: TRBJ2-2
cdr3_aa: CASSVGLAGGRIGELFF
cdr3_nt: TGTGCCAGCAGCGTAGGACTAGCGGGAGGGAGGATCGGGGAGCTGTTTTTT

d_call: TRBD2
v_call: TRBV2
clone_size: .
j_call: TRBJ2-7
cdr3_aa: CASGGGVTYEQYF
cdr3_nt: TGTGCCAGCGGCGGGGGGGTTACCTACGAGCAGTACTTC

d_call: TRBD1
v_call: TRBV24-1
clone_size: .
j_call: TRBJ1-6
cdr3_aa: CATSDSRQGASSPLHF
cdr3_nt: TGTGCCACCAGTGATTCCCGACAGGGGGCGAGTTCACCCCTCCACTTT

d_call: .
v_call: TRBV10-3
clone_size: .
j_call: TRBJ1-1
cdr3_aa: CAILSTGNTEAFF
cdr3_nt: TGTGCCATCCTCTCGACGGGGAACACTGAAGCTTTCTTT

d_call: TRBD1
v_call: TRBV7-3
clone_size: few
j_call: TRBJ1-2
cdr3_aa: CASSPTGQASYGYTF
cdr3_nt: TGTGCCAGCAGCCCCACGGGACAGGCCTCCTATGGCTACACCTTC

d_call: TRBD1
v_call: TRBV7-9
clone_size: .
j_call: TRBJ1-1
cdr3_aa: CASSPGTGYTEAFF
cdr3_nt: TGTGCCAGCAGCCCCGGGACAGGGTACACTGAAGCTTTCTTT

d_call: TRBD1
v_call: TRBV28
clone_size: .
j_call: TRBJ1-5
cdr3_aa: CASRPTGGNQPQHF
cdr3_nt: TGTGCCAGCAGGCCGACAGGGGGCAATCAGCCCCAGCATTTT

d_call: .
v_call: TRBV5-6
clone_size: .
j_call: TRBJ2-1
cdr3_aa: CASSWRGGRSIYNEQFF
cdr3_nt: TGTGCCAGCAGCTGGAGGGGGGGACGGTCGATTTACAATGAGCAGTTCTTC

d_call: .
v_call: TRBV19
clone_size: .
j_call: TRBJ1-1
cdr3_aa: CASSIRSGRKTEAFF
cdr3_nt: TGTGCCAGTAGTATAAGGTCAGGGAGGAAGACTGAAGCTTTCTTT

d_call: .
v_call: TRBV10-1
clone_size: .
j_call: TRBJ1-1
cdr3_aa: CASSESGSEAFF
cdr3_nt: TGCGCCAGCAGTGAGTCGGGCAGTGAAGCTTTCTTT

d_call: TRBD2
v_call: TRBV3-1/TRBV3-2
clone_size: .
j_call: TRBJ2-3
cdr3_aa: CASSRGLATDTQYF
cdr3_nt: TGTGCCAGCAGCCGGGGACTAGCGACAGATACGCAGTATTTT

d_call: TRBD1
v_call: TRBV19
clone_size: .
j_call: TRBJ2-5
cdr3_aa: CASSRGTGDHQETQYF
cdr3_nt: TGTGCCAGTAGCCGGGGGACAGGGGATCACCAAGAGACCCAGTACTTC

d_call: TRBD2
v_call: TRBV12-3/TRBV12-4
clone_size: .
j_call: TRBJ2-7
cdr3_aa: CASSIPPGLQQYF
cdr3_nt: TGTGCCAGCAGTATTCCCCCGGGACTACAGCAGTACTTC

d_call: TRBD1
v_call: TRBV18
clone_size: .
j_call: TRBJ1-5
cdr3_aa: CASSPGQGAQPQHF
cdr3_nt: TGTGCCAGCTCACCCGGACAGGGGGCACAGCCCCAGCATTTT

d_call: TRBD2
v_call: TRBV5-6
clone_size: once
j_call: TRBJ2-3
cdr3_aa: CASSLAIAGITDTQYF
cdr3_nt: TGTGCCAGCAGCTTGGCGATAGCGGGGATAACAGATACGCAGTATTTT

d_call: TRBD2
v_call: TRBV7-8
clone_size: .
j_call: TRBJ2-7
cdr3_aa: CASSPTSGRANEQYF
cdr3_nt: TGTGCCAGCAGCCCCACTAGCGGGAGGGCCAACGAGCAGTACTTC

d_call: TRBD1
v_call: TRBV5-1
clone_size: .
j_call: TRBJ2-2
cdr3_aa: CASSSQGFTGELFF
cdr3_nt: TGCGCCAGCAGCTCACAGGGGTTCACCGGGGAGCTGTTTTTT

d_call: .
v_call: TRBV12-2
clone_size: .
j_call: TRBJ1-1
cdr3_aa: CASRLTGGYKAFF
cdr3_nt: TGTGCAAGTCGCTTGACAGGGGGCTACAAAGCTTTCTTT

d_call: .
v_call: TRBV29-1
clone_size: .
j_call: TRBJ1-4
cdr3_aa: CSVEETLVGGEKLFF
cdr3_nt: TGCAGCGTTGAAGAGACCCTCGTGGGAGGTGAAAAACTGTTTTTT